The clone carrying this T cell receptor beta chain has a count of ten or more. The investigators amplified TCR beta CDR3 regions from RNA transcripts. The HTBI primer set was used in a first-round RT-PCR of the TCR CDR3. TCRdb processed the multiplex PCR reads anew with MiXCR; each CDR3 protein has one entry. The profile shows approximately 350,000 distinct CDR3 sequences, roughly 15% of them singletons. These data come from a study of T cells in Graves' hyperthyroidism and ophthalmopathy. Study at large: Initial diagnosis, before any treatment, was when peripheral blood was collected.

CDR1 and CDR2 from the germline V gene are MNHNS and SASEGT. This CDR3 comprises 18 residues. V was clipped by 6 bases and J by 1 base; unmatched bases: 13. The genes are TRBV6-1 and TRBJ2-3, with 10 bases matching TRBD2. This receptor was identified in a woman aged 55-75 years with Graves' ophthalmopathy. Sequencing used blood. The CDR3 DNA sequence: TGTGCCAGCAGCCGGGCGGCTAGCGGGAGATTGGGCACAGATACGCAGTATTTT. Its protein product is CASSRAASGRLGTDTQYF.